This T cell receptor (beta chain) was captured in a study of shared clonotypes between healthy human individuals. Study conclusions and caveats: Estimated clonotype richness was generally higher in naive than memory subsets.

The protocol was immunoSEQ multiplex PCR, while the TCRdb copy is restricted to in-frame clones and leaves out a portion. The table records some 2,100,000 clones, under 97% of them present only once. In regard to this clone: Its target is unknown.

CDR1 is SGHVS and CDR2 is FQNEAQ in the germline V gene. Trimming stripped 3 bases from V and 7 bases from J, with 15 bases between. The CDR3 is 14 amino acids. The chain has TRBV7-8 and TRBJ1-2; tentative D call: TRBD1 (6 bases). Sequenced sample: naive CD4+ T cells sorted from blood. Subset defined: CD45RA+ positively selected. This TCR came from a man younger than 35 in good health. The chain's CDR3 is CASSLAIQGSGYTF. CDR3 nucleotide sequence: TGTGCCAGCAGCTTGGCAATACAGGGTAGTGGCTACACCTTC. The entire variable domain, with the rest obtained from reference TRBV7-8 and TRBJ1-2, is as follows: GAGVSQSPRYKVAKRGQDVALRCDPISGHVSLFWYQQALGQGPEFLTYFQNEAQLDKSGLPSDRFFAERPEGSVSTLKIQRTQQEDSAVYLCASSLAIQGSGYTFGSGTRLTVV.